Sequencing of this TCR beta chain was carried out in a study of CD8+CD57+ T cells in acquired aplastic anemia. Study observations and caveats: Patients and controls shared nearly 30 CD8+ CDR3 sequences, which appeared highly expressed in patients and within their immunodominant clones.

By flow cytometry, patients selected for sequencing had shown an expansion of CD8+CD57+ cells. The V gene lost 5 bases and the J gene lost 2 bases, with 19 bases spanning the gap. This CDR3 is 16 amino acids long. From germline, CDR1 is MGHDK and CDR2 SYGVNS. TCR beta VDJ and CDR3 profiles were obtained from a genomic DNA template. TCRdb passed the reads through MiXCR, listing each CDR3 protein once. The table has just over 450,000 distinct CDR3 sequences, under 40% seen once. Regarding this clonotype: Its antigen is as yet unknown. It may be a read error: a sequence one base away is much more abundant.

The chain employs TRBV25-1 and TRBJ2-7; the D call may be TRBD1 or TRBD2 (5 bases each). The sample consisted of sorted CD4+, CD8+, or CD8+CD57+ T cells (not recorded which) from PBMCs. This TCR was sampled from a human donor with aplastic anemia. DNA of the CDR3: TGTGCCAGCAGTCCCCCTCGGGGCTTGTTACCCTACGAGCAGTACTTC. It yields the protein CASSPPRGLLPYEQYF.